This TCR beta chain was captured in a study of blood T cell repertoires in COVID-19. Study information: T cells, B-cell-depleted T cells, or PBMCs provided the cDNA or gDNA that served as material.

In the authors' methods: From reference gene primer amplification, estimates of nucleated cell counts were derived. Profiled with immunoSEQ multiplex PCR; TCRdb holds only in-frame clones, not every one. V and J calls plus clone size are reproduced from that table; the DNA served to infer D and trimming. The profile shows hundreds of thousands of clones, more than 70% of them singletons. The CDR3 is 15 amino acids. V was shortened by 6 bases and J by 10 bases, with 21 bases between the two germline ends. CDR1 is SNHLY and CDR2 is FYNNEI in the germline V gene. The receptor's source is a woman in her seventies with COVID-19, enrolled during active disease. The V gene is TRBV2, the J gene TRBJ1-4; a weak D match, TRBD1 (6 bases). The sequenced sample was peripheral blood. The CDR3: CASSEGGRVGVKLFF. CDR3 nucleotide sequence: TGTGCCAGCAGCGAGGGGGGGCGGGTAGGTGTAAAACTGTTTTTT.